These T cell receptor beta chains were read from a single sample in a study of shared clonotypes between healthy human individuals. Libraries were prepared by immunoSEQ multiplex PCR; TCRdb keeps only in-frame clonotypes and omits some of them. The table lists hundreds of thousands of clones, roughly four fifths of them singletons. The sequenced material came from PBMCs. The receptors originated from a woman between 40 and 55 years old in good health. Some clones in this sample may be carry-over from other donors' samples. CDR3s include the opening cysteine and the closing phenylalanine or tryptophan. A D gene is named only where the DNA matches it firmly. The listing skips clone size in some rows; elsewhere it reads once, few, many or a size class.

V gene,D gene,J gene,clone size,CDR3 length,CDR3 protein,CDR3 DNA
TRBV5-1,-,TRBJ2-7,once,11,CASSSTYEQYF,TGCGCCAGCAGCTCGACCTACGAGCAGTACTTC
TRBV5-6,-,TRBJ1-2,few,13,CASSLVTGYGYTF,TGTGCCAGCAGCTTGGTAACCGGCTATGGCTACACCTTC
TRBV5-1,TRBD1,TRBJ1-1,-,14,CASSLGGGTGVAFF,TGCGCCAGCAGCTTGGGAGGGGGTACAGGGGTTGCTTTCTTT
TRBV5-4,TRBD2,TRBJ2-3,-,15,CASSLRGGVSDTQYF,TGTGCCAGCAGCTTGCGGGGGGGAGTGTCAGATACGCAGTATTTT
TRBV15,-,TRBJ2-7,-,12,CATSRDLYEQYF,TGTGCCACCAGCAGAGACCTCTACGAGCAGTACTTC
TRBV5-1,TRBD2,TRBJ2-3,-,17,CASSFGGTSGGTDTQYF,TGCGCCAGCAGCTTTGGTGGGACTAGCGGGGGCACAGATACGCAGTATTTT
TRBV9,-,TRBJ1-4,-,17,CASSPHIPGAGEEKLFF,TGTGCCAGCAGCCCCCACATCCCCGGGGCAGGGGAGGAAAAACTGTTTTTT
TRBV23-1,-,TRBJ2-7,-,17,CASSQFDRPSSSYEQYF,TGCGCCAGCAGTCAATTTGACAGGCCAAGCAGCTCCTACGAGCAGTACTTC
TRBV19,-,TRBJ1-1,few,16,CASSMSPGGRSTEAFF,TGTGCCAGTAGTATGTCTCCGGGGGGTCGGAGCACTGAAGCTTTCTTT
TRBV2,TRBD1,TRBJ2-7,-,12,CASSVTGYEQYF,TGTGCCAGCAGCGTGACAGGGTACGAGCAGTACTTC
TRBV25-1,TRBD2,TRBJ2-3,-,13,CASSIAGTDTQYF,TGTGCCAGCAGTATAGCGGGTACAGATACGCAGTATTTT
TRBV11-2,-,TRBJ2-1,-,13,CASSSGRYNEQFF,TGTGCCAGCAGCTCGGGACGCTACAATGAGCAGTTCTTC
TRBV29-1,-,TRBJ2-7,few,16,CSVTGGRGRSNDEQYF,TGCAGCGTCACGGGGGGCAGGGGGCGAAGTAATGACGAGCAGTACTTC
TRBV6-4,-,TRBJ2-7,-,14,CASSDKGSPSEQYF,TGTGCCAGCAGTGACAAGGGGTCCCCCTCCGAGCAGTACTTC
TRBV6-1,TRBD2,TRBJ2-1,-,14,CASWPSGSPNEQFF,TGTGCCAGCTGGCCTAGCGGGAGTCCCAATGAGCAGTTCTTC
TRBV30,TRBD2,TRBJ2-3,-,14,CAHGDGRGSDTQYF,TGTGCCCATGGGGACGGGAGGGGGTCAGATACGCAGTATTTT
TRBV30,TRBD1,TRBJ1-2,-,12,CAWSVLGQTYTF,TGTGCCTGGAGTGTACTGGGACAGACCTACACCTTC
TRBV28,TRBD2,TRBJ2-4,-,12,CASTGGRNIQYF,TGTGCCAGCACGGGCGGGAGAAACATTCAGTACTTC
TRBV6-6,-,TRBJ2-7,-,15,CASSPNGGPAGEQYF,TGTGCCAGCAGTCCCAACGGGGGTCCGGCTGGCGAGCAGTACTTC
TRBV12-1,-,TRBJ2-5,few,14,CASSVRDHQETQYF,TGTGCCAGCAGCGTCCGGGACCACCAAGAGACCCAGTACTTC
TRBV7-2,-,TRBJ2-4,few,14,CASSYSLAKNIQYF,TGTGCCAGCAGCTATTCCCTAGCCAAAAACATTCAGTACTTC
TRBV20-1,-,TRBJ2-7,many,11,CSARSGSEQYF,TGCAGTGCTAGAAGCGGAAGTGAGCAGTACTTC
TRBV5-1,-,TRBJ1-5,-,15,CASSLVAGPNQPQHF,TGCGCCAGCAGCTTGGTGGCAGGACCAAATCAGCCCCAGCATTTT
TRBV15,-,TRBJ2-7,-,13,CATSRDMVYEQYF,TGTGCCACCAGCAGAGATATGGTCTACGAGCAGTACTTC
TRBV27,-,TRBJ2-2,-,13,CASSFSYTGELFF,TGTGCCAGCAGTTTCTCGTATACCGGGGAGCTGTTTTTT
TRBV7-2,TRBD2,TRBJ2-1,-,14,CASSISGRNNEQFF,TGTGCCAGCAGCATTAGCGGGAGGAACAATGAGCAGTTCTTC
TRBV4-1,-,TRBJ2-1,-,14,CASSQGLVPNEQFF,TGCGCCAGCAGCCAAGGGCTAGTTCCTAATGAGCAGTTCTTC
TRBV11-1,TRBD2,TRBJ2-5,-,16,CASSLGGSGTQETQYF,TGTGCCAGCAGCTTAGGGGGTAGCGGGACCCAAGAGACCCAGTACTTC
TRBV7-9,TRBD2,TRBJ2-3,-,19,CASSSWGEREGRETDTQYF,TGTGCCAGCAGCTCATGGGGAGAGCGGGAGGGCCGAGAGACAGATACGCAGTATTTT
TRBV18,-,TRBJ2-6,-,13,CASSLSGANVLTF,TGTGCCAGCTCACTCTCTGGGGCCAACGTCCTGACTTTC
TRBV6-1,TRBD2,TRBJ2-1,-,15,CASSKAGERFNEQFF,TGTGCCAGCAGTAAAGCGGGGGAGCGCTTCAATGAGCAGTTCTTC
TRBV7-2,TRBD1,TRBJ1-2,-,16,CASSVRTGRPNYGYTF,TGTGCCAGCAGCGTTCGGACAGGGAGGCCGAACTATGGCTACACCTTC
TRBV19,-,TRBJ2-2,-,14,CASRGDIGTGELFF,TGTGCCAGTAGGGGGGACATTGGCACCGGGGAGCTGTTTTTT
TRBV9,-,TRBJ2-2,-,14,CASSAPGSTGELFF,TGTGCCAGCAGCGCGCCCGGGAGCACCGGGGAGCTGTTTTTT
TRBV4-1,TRBD2,TRBJ2-1,-,17,CASSQDTLAGSYNEQFF,TGCGCCAGCAGCCAAGATACCCTAGCGGGCTCCTACAATGAGCAGTTCTTC
TRBV10-3,TRBD1,TRBJ1-1,-,14,CAISGLTGKTEAFF,TGTGCCATCAGTGGACTGACAGGGAAGACTGAAGCTTTCTTT
TRBV4-3,TRBD2,TRBJ2-3,-,15,CASSQKLAGTDTQYF,TGCGCCAGCAGCCAAAAACTAGCGGGGACAGATACGCAGTATTTT